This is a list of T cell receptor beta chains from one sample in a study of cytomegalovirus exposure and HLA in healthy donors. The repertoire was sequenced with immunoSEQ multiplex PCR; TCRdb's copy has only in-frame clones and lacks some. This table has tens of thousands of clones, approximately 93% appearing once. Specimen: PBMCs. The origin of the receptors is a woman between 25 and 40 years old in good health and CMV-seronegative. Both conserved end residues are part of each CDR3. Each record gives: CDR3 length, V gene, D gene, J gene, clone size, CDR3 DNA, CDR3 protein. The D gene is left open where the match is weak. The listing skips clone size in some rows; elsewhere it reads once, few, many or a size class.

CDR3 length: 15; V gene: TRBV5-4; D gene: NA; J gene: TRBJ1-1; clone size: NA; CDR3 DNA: TGTGCCAGCAGCCCTGACAGAGGGGCGGGGGCTGAAGCTTTCTTT; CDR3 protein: CASSPDRGAGAEAFF
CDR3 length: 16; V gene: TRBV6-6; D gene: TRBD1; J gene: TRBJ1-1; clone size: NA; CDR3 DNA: TGTGCCAGCAGTCCCGGGACAGGGTTGATTGACACTGAAGCTTTCTTT; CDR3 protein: CASSPGTGLIDTEAFF
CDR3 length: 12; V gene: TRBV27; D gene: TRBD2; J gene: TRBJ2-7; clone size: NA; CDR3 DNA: TGTGCCAGCAGTTTCCTCGGACTAGCGGCCGAGTTC; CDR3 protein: CASSFLGLAAEF
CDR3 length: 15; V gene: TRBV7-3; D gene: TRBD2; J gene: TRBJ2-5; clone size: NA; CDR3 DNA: TGTGCCAGCAGCTTATTTGCGGGGGGATGGGAGACCCAGTACTTC; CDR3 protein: CASSLFAGGWETQYF
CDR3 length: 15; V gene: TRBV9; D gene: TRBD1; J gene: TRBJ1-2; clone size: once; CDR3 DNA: TGTGCCAGCAGCTCGCGACAGGGTTATAACTATGGCTACACCTTC; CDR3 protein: CASSSRQGYNYGYTF
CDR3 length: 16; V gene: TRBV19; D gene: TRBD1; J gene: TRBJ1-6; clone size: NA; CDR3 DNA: TGTGCCAGTAGTATAGGGGGCGACAGGGATAATTCACCCCTCCACTTT; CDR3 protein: CASSIGGDRDNSPLHF
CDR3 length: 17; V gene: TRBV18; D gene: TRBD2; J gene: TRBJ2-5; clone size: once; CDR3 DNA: TGTGCCAGCTCACCAATACGAGCGGGGGCCCGACAAGAGACCCAGTACTTC; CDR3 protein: CASSPIRAGARQETQYF
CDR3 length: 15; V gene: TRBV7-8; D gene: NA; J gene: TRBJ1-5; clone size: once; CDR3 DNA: TGTGCCAGCAGCTTAATTGGCGGGGGGGTGCGTCCCCAGCATTTT; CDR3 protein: CASSLIGGGVRPQHF
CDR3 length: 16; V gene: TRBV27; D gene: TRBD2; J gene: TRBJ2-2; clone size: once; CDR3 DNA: TGTGCCAGCAGTTTATCTGGGACTAGAGGAGCCGGGGAGCTGTTTTTT; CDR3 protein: CASSLSGTRGAGELFF
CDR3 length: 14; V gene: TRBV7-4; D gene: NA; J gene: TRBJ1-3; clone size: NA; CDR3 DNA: TGTGCCAGCAGCTTAGGAGGGTCTGGAAACACCATATATTTT; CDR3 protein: CASSLGGSGNTIYF
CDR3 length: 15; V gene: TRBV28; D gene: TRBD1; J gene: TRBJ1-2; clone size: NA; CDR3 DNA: TGTGCCAGCAGTCCGGGGACAGTACCTACCTATGGCTACACCTTC; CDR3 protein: CASSPGTVPTYGYTF
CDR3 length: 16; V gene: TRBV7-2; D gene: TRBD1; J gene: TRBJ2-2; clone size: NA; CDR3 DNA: TGTGCCAGCAGCCCGGGGACAGGGGGGAAAGCCGGGGAGCTGTTTTTT; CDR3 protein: CASSPGTGGKAGELFF
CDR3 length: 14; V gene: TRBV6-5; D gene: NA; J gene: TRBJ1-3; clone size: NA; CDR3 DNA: TGTGCCAGCAGGCCCCAAGGAGCTGGGAACACCATATATTTT; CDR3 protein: CASRPQGAGNTIYF
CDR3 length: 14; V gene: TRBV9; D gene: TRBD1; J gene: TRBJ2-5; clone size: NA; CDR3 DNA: TGTGCCAGCAGCGCTGAACAGGGGCCGGGGACCCAGTACTTC; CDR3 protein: CASSAEQGPGTQYF
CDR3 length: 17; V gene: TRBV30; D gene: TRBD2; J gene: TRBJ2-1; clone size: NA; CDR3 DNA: TGTGCCTGGAGTGATCCGGGACTAGCGGTTTCCTACAATGAGCAGTTCTTC; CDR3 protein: CAWSDPGLAVSYNEQFF
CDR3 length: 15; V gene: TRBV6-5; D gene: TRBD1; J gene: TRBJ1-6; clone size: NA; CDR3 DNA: TGTGCCAGCAGCTACACAGGACAGGATAATTCACCCCTCCACTTT; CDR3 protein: CASSYTGQDNSPLHF
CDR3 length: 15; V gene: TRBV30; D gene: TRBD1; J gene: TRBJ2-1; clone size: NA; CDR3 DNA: TGTGCCTGGAGTGTTAGGACAGGGGTGAGGAGTGAGCAGTTCTTC; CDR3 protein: CAWSVRTGVRSEQFF
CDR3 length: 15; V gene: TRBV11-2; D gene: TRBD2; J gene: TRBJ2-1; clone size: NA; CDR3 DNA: TGTGCCAGCAGCCAGCGACTAGCGGAGTACAATGAGCAGTTCTTC; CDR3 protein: CASSQRLAEYNEQFF
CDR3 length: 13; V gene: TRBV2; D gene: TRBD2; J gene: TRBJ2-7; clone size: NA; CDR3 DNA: TGTGCCAGCAGTCTAGCGGAGTTTTACGAGCAGTACTTC; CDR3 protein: CASSLAEFYEQYF
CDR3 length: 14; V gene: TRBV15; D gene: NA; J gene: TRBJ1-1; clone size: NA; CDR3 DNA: TGTGCCACCAGCAGAGATTTGCCGGGCACTGAAGCTTTCTTT; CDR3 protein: CATSRDLPGTEAFF
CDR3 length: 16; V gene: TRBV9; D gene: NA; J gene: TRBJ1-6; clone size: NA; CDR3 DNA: TGTGCCAGCAGCGTAGGAGCGTCGGGCTATAATTCACCCCTCCACTTT; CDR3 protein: CASSVGASGYNSPLHF
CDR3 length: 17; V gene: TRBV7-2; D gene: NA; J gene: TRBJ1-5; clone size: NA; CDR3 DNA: TGTGCCAGCAGCTTAGGGCCAGGGGCCGGGGGCAATCAGCCCCAGCATTTT; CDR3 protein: CASSLGPGAGGNQPQHF
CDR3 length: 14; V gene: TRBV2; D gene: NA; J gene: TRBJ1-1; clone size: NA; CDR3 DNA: TGTGCCAGCAGGGAAGGACTAATGAACACTGAAGCTTTCTTT; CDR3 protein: CASREGLMNTEAFF
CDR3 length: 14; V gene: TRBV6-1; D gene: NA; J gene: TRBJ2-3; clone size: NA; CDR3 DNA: TGTGTCAGCAGTGAAGTTGGACTCGCAGATACGCAGTATTTT; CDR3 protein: CVSSEVGLADTQYF
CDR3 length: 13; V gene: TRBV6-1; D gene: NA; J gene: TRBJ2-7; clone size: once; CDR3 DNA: TGTGCCAGCAGTGAACAAACAGGCTACGAGCAGTACTTC; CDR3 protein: CASSEQTGYEQYF
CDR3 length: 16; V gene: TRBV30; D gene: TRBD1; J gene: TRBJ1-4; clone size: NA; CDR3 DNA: TGTGCCTGGAGTACGCATCGGGGGACAGGGCGAGAAAAACTGTTTTTT; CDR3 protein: CAWSTHRGTGREKLFF
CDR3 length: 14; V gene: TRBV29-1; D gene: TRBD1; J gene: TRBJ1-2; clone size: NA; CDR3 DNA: TGCAGCGTACCTTTGACAGGGGGCGGAGATGGCTACACCTTC; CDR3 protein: CSVPLTGGGDGYTF
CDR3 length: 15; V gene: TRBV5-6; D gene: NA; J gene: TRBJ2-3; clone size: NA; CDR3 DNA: TGTGCCAGCAGCTTGGCCGGTTTTAGTGCAGATACGCAGTATTTT; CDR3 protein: CASSLAGFSADTQYF
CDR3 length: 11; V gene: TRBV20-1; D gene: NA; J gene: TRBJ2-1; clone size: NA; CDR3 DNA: TGCAGTGCTCATACTTTTAATGAGCAGTTCTTC; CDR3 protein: CSAHTFNEQFF
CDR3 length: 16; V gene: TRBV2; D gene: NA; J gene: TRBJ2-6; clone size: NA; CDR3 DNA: TGTGCCAGCAGTGTGGGCCGGTCCTCTGGGGCCAACGTCCTGACTTTC; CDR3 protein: CASSVGRSSGANVLTF
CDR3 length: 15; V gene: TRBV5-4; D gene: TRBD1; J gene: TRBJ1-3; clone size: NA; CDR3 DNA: TGTGCCAGCAGCTTGGGGGACAGCTCTGGAAACACCATATATTTT; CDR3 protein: CASSLGDSSGNTIYF
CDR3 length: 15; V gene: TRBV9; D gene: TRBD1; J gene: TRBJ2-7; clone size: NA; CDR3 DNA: TGTGCCAGCAGCGCCGGACAGGGGGGACTTTACGAGCAGTACTTC; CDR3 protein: CASSAGQGGLYEQYF
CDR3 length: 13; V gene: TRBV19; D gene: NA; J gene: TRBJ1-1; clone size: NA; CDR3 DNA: TGTGCCAGTAGTATGACAGTTAACACTGAAGCTTTCTTT; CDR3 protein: CASSMTVNTEAFF
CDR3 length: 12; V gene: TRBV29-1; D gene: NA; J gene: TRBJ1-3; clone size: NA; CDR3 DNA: TGCAGCGCGGGGGACTCTGGAAACACCATATATTTT; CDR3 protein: CSAGDSGNTIYF
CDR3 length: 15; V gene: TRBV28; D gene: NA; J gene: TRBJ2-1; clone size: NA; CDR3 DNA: TGTGCCAGCAGTTTAGGCAGGGTCGGTCCCAATGAGCAGTTCTTC; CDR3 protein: CASSLGRVGPNEQFF
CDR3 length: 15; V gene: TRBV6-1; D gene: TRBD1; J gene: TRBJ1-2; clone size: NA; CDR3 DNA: TGTGCCAGCAGTGAATCTGGGACAGGGGGGTATGGCTACACCTTC; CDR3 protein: CASSESGTGGYGYTF
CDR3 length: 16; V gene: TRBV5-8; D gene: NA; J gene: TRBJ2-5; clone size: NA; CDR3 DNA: TGTGCCAGCAGCTTGTCAAGAGGACAGATTCAAGAGACCCAGTACTTC; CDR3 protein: CASSLSRGQIQETQYF
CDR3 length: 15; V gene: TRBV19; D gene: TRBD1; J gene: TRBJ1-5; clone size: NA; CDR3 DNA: TGTGCCAGTCGGACCCCGACAGGGAAATCTCAGCCCCAGCATTTT; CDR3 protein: CASRTPTGKSQPQHF
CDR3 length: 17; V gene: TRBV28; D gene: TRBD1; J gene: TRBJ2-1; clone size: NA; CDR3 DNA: TGTGCCAGCAGTTCCCAACCGGGACAGGAGCCGACAAGGGAGCAGTTCTTC; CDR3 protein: CASSSQPGQEPTREQFF
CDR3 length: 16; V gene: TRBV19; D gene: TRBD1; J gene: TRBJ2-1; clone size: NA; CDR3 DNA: TGTGCCAGTAGTTCGGAAGGGACAGGGGTTTATATTGAGCAGTTCTTC; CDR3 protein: CASSSEGTGVYIEQFF
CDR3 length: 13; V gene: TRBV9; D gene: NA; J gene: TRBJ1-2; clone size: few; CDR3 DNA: TGTGCCAGCAGCGTAGACCTAAACTATGGCTACACCTTC; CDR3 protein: CASSVDLNYGYTF
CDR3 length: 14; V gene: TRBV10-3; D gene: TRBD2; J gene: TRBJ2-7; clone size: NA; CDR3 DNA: TGTGCCACCGGACGGCGGGGGGGCTCCTACGAGCAGTACTTC; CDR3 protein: CATGRRGGSYEQYF
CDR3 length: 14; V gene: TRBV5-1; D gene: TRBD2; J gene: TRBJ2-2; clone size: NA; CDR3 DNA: TGCGCCAGCAGCTGGGCGGGAGCGACCGGGGAGCTGTTTTTT; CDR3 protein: CASSWAGATGELFF
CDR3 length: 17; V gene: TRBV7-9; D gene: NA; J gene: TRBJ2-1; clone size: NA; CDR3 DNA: TGTGCCAGCAGTCATAGGAAACAGGGTTTATTCTACAATGAGCAGTTCTTC; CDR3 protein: CASSHRKQGLFYNEQFF
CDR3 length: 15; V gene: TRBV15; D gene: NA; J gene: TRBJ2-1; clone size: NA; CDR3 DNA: TGTGCCACCAGCAGACCGCAATTACTAACCAATGAGCAGTTCTTC; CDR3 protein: CATSRPQLLTNEQFF